This T cell receptor (beta chain) was obtained from a study of post-analysis software for immune sequencing data. About the research overall: Some patients lacked subtype; others had relapsing-remitting, secondary progressive or progressive-relapsing disease. Notes on the study in general: Patients carried roughly 5 TRBV segments more frequently than controls did, and TRBV5-6, TRBV5-1 and TRBV20-1 were among them.

Included in the TCR beta cDNA libraries were unique molecular identifiers. Starting from approximately 1 to 10 million T cells, the study yielded about half a million cDNA molecules. TCRdb processed the PCR reads anew with MiXCR; each CDR3 protein has one entry. The repertoire holds almost 700,000 distinct CDR3 sequences, around 64% seen once, with about 11% in the top ten. On this clonotype itself: The antigen remains undetermined.

Per the germline V gene, CDR1 is MNHEY and CDR2 is SVGEGT. V dropped 1 base and J dropped 8 bases, with 9 bases sitting between them. The CDR3 runs to 13 residues. This TCR derives from a girl aged 2-10 years with multiple sclerosis. Sequencing was done on a sample of blood. J is TRBJ2-1 and V is TRBV6-2 or TRBV6-3; maybe TRBD1 (6 bases). CDR3 nucleotide sequence: TGTGCCAGCAGTTACTGGACAGTTTATGAGCAGTTCTTC. This translates into CASSYWTVYEQFF.